This T cell receptor (beta chain) was captured by sequencing in a study of cytomegalovirus exposure and HLA in healthy donors. In germline, CDR1 is SNHLY, CDR2 FYNNEI. The V end was cut by 4 bases, the J end by 4 bases, with 16 bases between. This CDR3 contains 16 residues. The primer mix had 60 Vbeta and 13 Jbeta primers. Assay used: immunoSEQ multiplex PCR; TCRdb lists only in-frame clones, some missing. The table records approximately 190,000 clones, 81% of them present only once. The specimen was PBMCs. This TCR was sampled from a man between 50 and 59 years old in good health and CMV-seronegative. The chain uses TRBV2 and TRBJ2-2, with a possible D match to TRBD1 (6 bases). The CDR3 loop is CASSGWVQGTTGELFF. The CDR3 region has the DNA TGTGCCAGCAGTGGATGGGTACAGGGCACCACCGGGGAGCTGTTTTTT.